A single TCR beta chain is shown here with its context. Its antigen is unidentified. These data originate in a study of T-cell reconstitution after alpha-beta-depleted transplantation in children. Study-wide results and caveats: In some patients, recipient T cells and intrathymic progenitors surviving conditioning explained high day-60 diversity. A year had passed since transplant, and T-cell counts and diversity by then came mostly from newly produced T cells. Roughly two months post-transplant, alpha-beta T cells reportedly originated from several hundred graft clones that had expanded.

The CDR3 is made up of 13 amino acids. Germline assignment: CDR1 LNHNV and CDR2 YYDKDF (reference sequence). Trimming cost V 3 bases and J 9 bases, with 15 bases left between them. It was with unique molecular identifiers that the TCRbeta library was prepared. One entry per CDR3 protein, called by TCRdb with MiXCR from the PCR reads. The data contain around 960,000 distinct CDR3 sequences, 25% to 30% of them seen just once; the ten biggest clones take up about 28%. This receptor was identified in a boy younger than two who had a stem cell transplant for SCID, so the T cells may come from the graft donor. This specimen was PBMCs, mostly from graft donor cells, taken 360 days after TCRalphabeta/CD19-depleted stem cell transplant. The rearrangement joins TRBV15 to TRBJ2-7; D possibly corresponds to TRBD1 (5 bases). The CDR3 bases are TGTGCCACCAGCAGGGTCCAGGGTGACGGGCAGTACTTC. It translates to CATSRVQGDGQYF.